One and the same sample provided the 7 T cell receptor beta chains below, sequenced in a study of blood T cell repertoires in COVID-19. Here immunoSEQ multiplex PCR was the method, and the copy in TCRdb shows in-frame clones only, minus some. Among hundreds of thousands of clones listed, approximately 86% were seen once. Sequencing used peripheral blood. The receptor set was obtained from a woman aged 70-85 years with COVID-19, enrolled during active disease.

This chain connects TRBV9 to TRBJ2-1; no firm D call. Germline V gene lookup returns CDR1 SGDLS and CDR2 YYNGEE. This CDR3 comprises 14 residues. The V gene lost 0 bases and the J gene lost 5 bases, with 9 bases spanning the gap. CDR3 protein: CASSVANFNNEQFF. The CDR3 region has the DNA TGTGCCAGCAGCGTAGCTAACTTCAACAATGAGCAGTTCTTC. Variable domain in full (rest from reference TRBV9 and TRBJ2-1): DSGVTQTPKHLITATGQRVTLRCSPRSGDLSVYWYQQSLDQGLQFLIQYYNGEERAKGNILERFSAQQFPDLHSELNLSSLELGDSALYFCASSVANFNNEQFFGPGTRLTVL.

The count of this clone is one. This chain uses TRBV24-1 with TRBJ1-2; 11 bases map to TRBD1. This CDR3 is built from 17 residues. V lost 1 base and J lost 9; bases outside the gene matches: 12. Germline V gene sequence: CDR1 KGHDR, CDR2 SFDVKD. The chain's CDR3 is CATSDLGQGAGGSSYTF. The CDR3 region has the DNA TGTGCCACCAGTGATTTAGGACAGGGGGCAGGAGGCAGCAGCTACACCTTC.

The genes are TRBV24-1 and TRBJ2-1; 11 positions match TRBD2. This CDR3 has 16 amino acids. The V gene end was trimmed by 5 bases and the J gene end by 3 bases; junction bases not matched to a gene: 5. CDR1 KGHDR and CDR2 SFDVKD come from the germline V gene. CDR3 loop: CATSVSTSGGYNEQFF. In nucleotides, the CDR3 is TGTGCCACCAGTGTCTCCACTAGCGGGGGCTACAATGAGCAGTTCTTC.

The CDR3 DNA reads TGTGCCAGCAGGACCCCAGGGGGCTATGGCTACACCTTC. This codes for CASRTPGGYGYTF. The rearrangement links TRBV6-5 to TRBJ1-2; TRBD1 aligns across 7 bases. The V and J ends lost 6 bases and 4 bases, in that order; junction bases with no gene match: 5. Germline values: CDR1 MNHEY, CDR2 SVGAGI. This CDR3 has 13 amino acids.

As DNA, the CDR3 is TGTGCCAGTAGTCCTGCCACAGGGTCTGGCTACACCTTC. Its protein product is CASSPATGSGYTF. J is TRBJ1-2 and V is TRBV19; possible D gene TRBD1, 6 bases. This CDR3 comprises 13 residues. The ends were cut back, 5 bases at V and 7 bases at J, with 14 bases in the middle. Per the germline V gene, CDR1 is LNHDA and CDR2 is SQIVND (reference sequence).

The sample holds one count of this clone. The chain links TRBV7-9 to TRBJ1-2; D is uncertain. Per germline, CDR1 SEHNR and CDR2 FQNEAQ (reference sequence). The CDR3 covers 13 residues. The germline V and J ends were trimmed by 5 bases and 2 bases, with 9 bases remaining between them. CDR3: CASSEPGNYGYTF. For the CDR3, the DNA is TGTGCCAGCAGCGAACCGGGGAACTATGGCTACACCTTC.

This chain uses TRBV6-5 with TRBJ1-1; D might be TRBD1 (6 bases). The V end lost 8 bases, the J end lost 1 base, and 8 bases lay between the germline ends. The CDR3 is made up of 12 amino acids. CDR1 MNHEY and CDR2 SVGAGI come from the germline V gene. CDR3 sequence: CASQGTNTEAFF. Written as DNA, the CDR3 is TGTGCCAGCCAGGGGACGAACACTGAAGCTTTCTTT.